The clone carrying this TCR beta chain was seen many times. The data stem from a study of immune characterization of retroperitoneal liposarcoma. MiXCR was run by TCRdb on the PCR reads, yielding one entry per CDR3 protein. The sample lists 9,900 or so distinct CDR3 sequences; around 30% were seen once. The CDR3 length is 14 residues. The ends lost 5 bases at V and 3 bases at J; junction bases unmatched: 6. CDR1 is SGHNT and CDR2 is YENEEA in the germline V gene. This receptor was taken from a male donor with retroperitoneal liposarcoma. Source material: tumor tissue. This chain uses TRBV11-3 with TRBJ2-7; 8 bases agree with TRBD2. The CDR3 loop reads CASSIPGGNYEQYF. The DNA of the CDR3 is TGTGCCAGCAGCATTCCGGGAGGGAACTACGAGCAGTACTTC.